What follows are 7 T cell receptor beta chains derived from one specimen sequenced in a study of blood T cell repertoires in COVID-19. The repertoire was sequenced with immunoSEQ multiplex PCR; TCRdb's copy has only in-frame clones and lacks some. The sample consists of some 100,000 clones, approximately 89% of them appearing once. Sequencing was done on a sample of peripheral blood. The origin of the receptors is a woman at least 80 years old with active COVID-19.

The chain has TRBV24-1 and TRBJ2-7; D gene ambiguous. The CDR3 length is 12 residues. Germline CDR1 reads KGHDR; CDR2 reads SFDVKD. Trimming took 2 bases from V and 5 from J, leaving 6 bases between them. For the CDR3, the DNA is TGTGCCACCAGTGATTCAGTCGACGAGCAGTACTTC. Translation: CATSDSVDEQYF.

This clone was found once. The V and J genes are TRBV2 and TRBJ2-1; TRBD1 is a possible D gene (8 bases). This CDR3 comprises 15 residues. The V end was cut by 5 bases, the J end by 5 bases, with 16 bases between. CDR1 and CDR2 (germline): SNHLY, FYNNEI. The CDR3 DNA is TGTGCCAGCAGTCCCCGGACAGGGAGGGACAATGAGCAGTTCTTC. This encodes CASSPRTGRDNEQFF.

V and J are TRBV19 and TRBJ1-2; possibly TRBD1 for D (6 bases). Germline CDR1 LNHDA, CDR2 SQIVND (reference sequence). Trimming stripped 6 bases from V and 0 bases from J, with 14 bases between. The length of the CDR3 is 15 residues. CDR3: CASRYRDTTNYGYTF. CDR3 sequence (DNA): TGTGCCAGTAGATACCGGGACACCACTAACTATGGCTACACCTTC.

The genes are TRBV11-2 and TRBJ2-5, with D possibly matching TRBD2 (6 bases). The ends were cut back, 4 bases at V and 1 base at J, with 16 bases in the middle. The germline V gene encodes CDR1 SGHAT and CDR2 FQNNGV. The CDR3 consists of 16 residues. The CDR3: CASSSGTFHLQETQYF. The DNA for the CDR3 is TGTGCCAGCAGCTCCGGGACTTTCCATCTCCAAGAGACCCAGTACTTC.

The chain links TRBV4-1 to TRBJ2-7, with TRBD1 as a possible D gene (5 bases). The germline gives CDR1 MGHRA, CDR2 YSYEKL. This CDR3 spans 13 amino acids. V was pared by 0 bases and J by 4 bases, with 7 bases between. The CDR3 loop is CASSQDSGYEQYF. For the CDR3, the DNA is TGCGCCAGCAGCCAAGATTCAGGGTACGAGCAGTACTTC.

This CDR3 is CASSPRQGISYEQYF. The CDR3 bases are TGTGCCAGCAGCCCCCGCCAGGGCATCTCCTACGAGCAGTACTTC. J is TRBJ2-7 and V is TRBV7-9, with TRBD1 as a possible D gene (5 bases). This CDR3 contains 15 residues. Trimming took 5 bases from V and 0 from J, leaving 14 bases between them. CDR1 is SEHNR, CDR2 FQNEAQ, per germline (reference sequence).

J is TRBJ2-1 and V is TRBV7-2; 12 bases agree with TRBD2. Germline-derived CDR1 and CDR2 are SGHTA and FQGNSA. J gave up 9 bases and V 5 bases, and 11 bases lay outside the gene matches. This CDR3 region has 16 residues. CDR3 amino acids: CASSPFYASGGGEQFF. The DNA of the CDR3 is TGTGCCAGCAGCCCATTTTATGCTAGCGGGGGGGGTGAGCAGTTCTTC.